One sample yielded the 32 T cell receptor beta chains listed below, sequenced in a study of blood T cell repertoires in COVID-19. Here immunoSEQ multiplex PCR was the method, and the copy in TCRdb shows in-frame clones only, minus some. The table lists some 5,900 clones, approximately 87% of them singletons. The sample consisted of peripheral blood. These receptors were collected from a human donor in a cohort sampled during active COVID-19.

V usage is TRBV19 and J usage is TRBJ2-3, with 7 bases fitting TRBD2. The CDR3 covers 15 residues. The germline CDR1 and CDR2 sequences are LNHDA and SQIVND (reference sequence). Trimming at V came to 3 bases and at J to 1 base, leaving 4 bases not matched to a gene. The CDR3 bases are TGTGCCAGTAGTATGGGGGGGGATGGCACAGATACGCAGTATTTT. Its protein product is CASSMGGDGTDTQYF.

J is TRBJ1-6 and V is TRBV5-5; 10 bases line up with TRBD1. V was clipped by 3 bases and J by 7 bases; unmatched bases: 10. The CDR3 has 17 amino acids. Germline V CDR1 and CDR2: SGHKS, YYEKEE (reference sequence). The CDR3 loop is CASSSGGTGALNSPLHF. The CDR3, as DNA: TGTGCCAGCAGCTCCGGAGGGACAGGGGCTCTAAATTCACCCCTCCACTTT.

This rearrangement joins TRBV5-1 to TRBJ2-2; tentative D call: TRBD2 (6 bases). Germline-derived CDR1 and CDR2 are SGHRS and YFSETQ. Trimming took off 2 bases at V and 6 bases at J, with 14 bases between the two ends. This CDR3 comprises 15 residues. CDR3 DNA: TGCGCCAGCAGCTTTACGGGGACGGGGGCCGGGGAGCTGTTTTTT. The encoded protein is CASSFTGTGAGELFF.

The rearrangement uses TRBV5-4 and TRBJ1-2, with D perhaps matching TRBD1 (6 bases). In germline, CDR1 is SGHNT, CDR2 YYREEE (reference sequence). Deletions cut 3 bases from V and 0 bases from J, with 12 bases between. The CDR3 contains 15 residues. The CDR3 DNA sequence: TGTGCCAGCAGCTCCAGGACAGCACCTAACTATGGCTACACCTTC. Protein: CASSSRTAPNYGYTF.

This chain connects TRBV4-1 to TRBJ1-2; 11 positions match TRBD1. The CDR3 has 15 residues. CDR1 is MGHRA and CDR2 is YSYEKL in the germline V gene. Losses at the gene ends were 4 bases for V and 4 bases for J; bases not matched to a gene: 5. The CDR3 loop reads CASSPRTGGSYGYTF. Written as DNA, the CDR3 is TGCGCCAGCAGCCCCCGGACAGGGGGCTCCTATGGCTACACCTTC.

The CDR3 loop reads CASTSPPGELFF. CDR3 in DNA: TGTGCCAGCACCTCCCCCCCGGGGGAGCTGTTTTTT. The chain combines TRBV7-3 with TRBJ2-2; D ambiguous. Trimming stripped 7 bases from V and 8 bases from J, with 11 bases between. Germline V lookup: CDR1 SGHTA, CDR2 FQGTGA. The CDR3 runs to 12 residues.

V is TRBV13 and J is TRBJ1-2; the D is unclear. Germline-derived CDR1 and CDR2 are PRHDT and FYEKMQ (reference sequence). Between the trimmed V and J ends, which lost 7 bases and 4 bases, there was a span of 22 bases. The CDR3 contains 16 residues. CDR3 sequence reads: CASKLPEGKWAYGYTF. The CDR3 nucleotides read TGTGCCAGCAAACTCCCCGAGGGCAAGTGGGCCTATGGCTACACCTTC.

This sequence joins TRBV9 and TRBJ2-6, with 7 positions matching TRBD1. This CDR3 is built from 18 residues. J gave up 0 bases and V 2 bases, and 8 bases lay outside the gene matches. Germline-derived CDR1 and CDR2 are SGDLS and YYNGEE. This CDR3 is CASSVTGAPSSGANVLTF. As DNA, the CDR3 is TGTGCCAGCAGCGTCACAGGGGCTCCTTCCTCTGGGGCCAACGTCCTGACTTTC.

This clone was found once. The chain employs TRBV10-3 and TRBJ2-3, with 14 positions matching TRBD2. There are 16 residues in the CDR3. Germline lookup yields CDR1 ENHRY and CDR2 SYGVKD. V was pared by 3 bases and J by 4 bases, with 3 bases of the junction left unmatched. The CDR3 loop reads CAISEPGLAGADTQYF. The CDR3 coding sequence is TGTGCCATCAGTGAACCGGGACTAGCGGGGGCAGATACGCAGTATTTT.

This sequence joins TRBV16 and TRBJ2-7; 10 bases match TRBD1. The trim removed 4 bases at V and 5 bases at J, leaving 2 bases unmatched. The CDR3 loop spans 13 amino acids. CDR1 and CDR2 (germline): KGHSY, FQNENV. CDR3 protein: CASSLGQGNEQYF. DNA for the CDR3: TGTGCCAGCAGCCTGGGACAGGGGAACGAGCAGTACTTC.

This clone came up a few times. The CDR3: CASSPGHPYSGNTIYF. The CDR3 coding sequence is TGTGCCAGCAGCCCCGGACACCCGTACTCTGGAAACACCATATATTTT. This rearrangement joins TRBV7-2 to TRBJ1-3; tentative D call: TRBD1 (5 bases). Per the germline V gene, CDR1 is SGHTA and CDR2 is FQGNSA. This CDR3 has 16 residues. The V gene lost 5 bases and the J gene lost 0 bases, with 14 bases spanning the gap.

The chain uses TRBV10-3 and TRBJ2-7; 12 positions match TRBD2. Trimming at V came to 6 bases and at J to 6 bases, leaving 3 bases not matched to a gene. The CDR3 has 13 amino acids. Per the germline V gene, CDR1 is ENHRY and CDR2 is SYGVKD. CDR3 in amino acids: CAIRGTSGSEQYF. The CDR3 bases are TGTGCCATCAGAGGGACTAGCGGGTCCGAGCAGTACTTC.

This chain uses TRBV2 with TRBJ2-3; D perhaps matches TRBD2 (6 bases). CDR1 and CDR2 (germline): SNHLY, FYNNEI. CDR3 length: 15 amino acids. Trimming removed 4 bases from V and 2 bases from J, with 13 bases in between. CDR3 amino acids: CASSARGSDTDTQYF. CDR3 coding DNA: TGTGCCAGCAGTGCCCGGGGGTCCGACACAGATACGCAGTATTTT.

This chain links TRBV6-2 or TRBV6-3 with TRBJ1-1; TRBD1 is a possible D gene (5 bases). The CDR3 consists of 19 residues. Germline V gene data show CDR1 as MNHEY and CDR2 as SVGEGT. Trimming shortened V by 0 bases and J by 0 bases, and 20 bases separated the two germline ends. The CDR3 DNA sequence: TGTGCCAGCAGTTACTCGAGTGGGGGGGTTAACCTCATGAACACTGAAGCTTTCTTT. This encodes CASSYSSGGVNLMNTEAFF.

The rearrangement uses TRBV6-5 and TRBJ1-2, with no clear D. The V end lost 7 bases, the J end lost 3 bases, and 15 bases lay between the germline ends. Germline loops: CDR1 MNHEY, CDR2 SVGAGI. This CDR3 is 14 amino acids long. DNA of the CDR3: TGTGCCAGCACAGGCCCGTATATTTACTATGGCTACACCTTC. Its translation: CASTGPYIYYGYTF.

J is TRBJ1-1 and V is TRBV18; D not resolved. Trimming removed 1 base from V and 3 bases from J, with 15 bases in between. CDR3 length: 16 amino acids. CDR1 KGHSH and CDR2 LQKENI come from the germline V gene. The CDR3 coding sequence is TGTGCCAGCTCACCACTAGACACCCTCGGGGACACTGAAGCTTTCTTT. Residues: CASSPLDTLGDTEAFF.

The chain carries TRBV18 and TRBJ1-2; unclear D gene. Germline lookup yields CDR1 KGHSH and CDR2 LQKENI. The germline V and J ends were trimmed by 6 bases and 3 bases, with 14 bases remaining between them. This CDR3 has 14 residues. CDR3 in DNA: TGTGCCAGCTCTACCACGGGTATAGACTATGGCTACACCTTC. Translated: CASSTTGIDYGYTF. Full variable domain (remainder filled in from reference TRBV18 and TRBJ1-2): NAGVMQNPRHLVRRRGQEARLRCSPMKGHSHVYWYRQLPEEGLKFMVYLQKENIIDESGMPKERFSAEFPKEGPSILRIQQVVRGDSAAYFCASSTTGIDYGYTFGSGTRLTVV.

This chain uses TRBV19 with TRBJ1-2; the match to TRBD1 covers 9 bases. Germline CDR1 LNHDA, CDR2 SQIVND (reference sequence). The CDR3 has 18 residues. The J segment lost 3 bases and the V segment lost 3 bases, leaving 14 bases of the junction unmatched. This CDR3 is CASSIKRQGQGGDYGYTF. For the CDR3, the DNA is TGTGCCAGTAGTATCAAACGGCAGGGACAGGGAGGCGACTATGGCTACACCTTC.

CDR3 residues: CASSRQKEAFF. CDR3 coding DNA: TGTGCCAGCAGCCGTCAGAAAGAAGCTTTCTTT. The chain recombines TRBV6-6 with TRBJ1-1; no clear D. The CDR3 is made up of 11 amino acids. CDR1 MNHNY and CDR2 SVGAGI come from the germline V gene (reference sequence). Trimming took off 6 bases at V and 8 bases at J, with 10 bases between the two ends.

The CDR3: CASSRQGARDNTQYF. CDR3 DNA: TGCGCCAGCAGCAGACAGGGGGCTAGGGATAATACGCAGTATTTT. The J gene is TRBJ2-3, the V gene TRBV5-1; TRBD1 matches at 10 bases. Germline values: CDR1 SGHRS, CDR2 YFSETQ. V gave up 4 bases and J gave up 7 bases; unmatched junction bases: 9. The CDR3 is 15 residues long.

The rearrangement uses TRBV21-1 and TRBJ2-1; TRBD2 reflects the table's D call only, with no check against the DNA. TRBV21-1 is noted as a pseudogene. This CDR3 is built from 16 residues. CDR3 in amino acids: CASSKERTRSYNEQFF. For the CDR3, the DNA is TGTGCCAGCAGCAAAGAGAGGACTAGATCCTACAATGAGCAGTTCTTC.

This clone has only a few counts. CDR3 sequence: CASSLFDGDANYGYTF. The CDR3 DNA is TGCGCCAGCAGCTTATTCGACGGAGATGCCAACTATGGCTACACCTTC. The chain has TRBV5-1 and TRBJ1-2; no firm D call. This CDR3 comprises 16 residues. The germline V and J ends were trimmed by 2 bases and 2 bases, with 16 bases remaining between them. The germline CDR1 and CDR2 sequences are SGHRS and YFSETQ.

The rearrangement links TRBV6-5 to TRBJ2-7, with 11 positions matching TRBD2. This CDR3 has 15 residues. Germline lookup yields CDR1 MNHEY and CDR2 SVGAGI. Trimming removed 5 bases from V and 0 bases from J; junction bases left unmatched: 3. This CDR3 reads CASSTTSGDSYEQYF. Written as DNA, the CDR3 is TGTGCCAGCAGTACGACTAGCGGGGACTCCTACGAGCAGTACTTC.

The chain links TRBV9 to TRBJ1-5, with D uncertain. V gave up 3 bases and J gave up 2 bases, with 9 bases separating them. Per the germline V gene, CDR1 is SGDLS and CDR2 is YYNGEE. This CDR3 contains 14 residues. Here the CDR3 reads CASSDQWRNQPQHF. Written as DNA, the CDR3 is TGTGCCAGCAGCGATCAGTGGCGCAATCAGCCCCAGCATTTT.

The gene calls are TRBV5-6 and TRBJ1-1; unclear D gene. Germline lookup yields CDR1 SGHDT and CDR2 YYEEEE. The CDR3 is 16 amino acids. Trimming took off 0 bases at V and 3 bases at J, with 15 bases between the two ends. The CDR3 loop is CASSLDAWKRDTEAFF. CDR3 in DNA: TGTGCCAGCAGCTTGGACGCGTGGAAGCGGGACACTGAAGCTTTCTTT.

The V gene is TRBV6-5, the J gene TRBJ1-2; D not certain. There are 14 residues in the CDR3. Germline values: CDR1 MNHEY, CDR2 SVGAGI. V dropped 5 bases and J dropped 2 bases, with 12 bases sitting between them. CDR3: CASSTPTRNYGYTF. Written as DNA, the CDR3 is TGTGCCAGCAGTACCCCGACTCGAAACTATGGCTACACCTTC.

The V call is TRBV6-4, the J call TRBJ2-1, with D maybe TRBD2 (5 bases). This CDR3 comprises 12 residues. From germline, CDR1 is MRHNA and CDR2 SNTAGT. V was pared by 8 bases and J by 5 bases, with 10 bases between. CDR3 loop: CASLGENNEQFF. DNA for the CDR3: TGTGCCAGCCTTGGGGAGAACAATGAGCAGTTCTTC.

By share, this clone ranks as medium-sized. The chain employs TRBV3-1 (or the pseudogene TRBV3-2) and TRBJ1-2; 7 bases align to TRBD1. CDR3 size: 16 residues. Germline V gene sequence: CDR1 LGHDT, CDR2 YNNKEL (reference sequence). The V gene end was trimmed by 0 bases and the J gene end by 2 bases; junction bases not matched to a gene: 6. The CDR3 sequence: CASSQEGRGRNYGYTF. CDR3 nucleotides: TGTGCCAGCAGCCAAGAAGGCAGGGGGAGAAACTATGGCTACACCTTC.

This clone was seen a handful of times. The chain is built from TRBV4-1 and TRBJ1-2, with a weak D call TRBD1 (6 bases). The CDR3 is 13 residues long. The germline V gene has CDR1 MGHRA and CDR2 YSYEKL. V was trimmed by 5 bases and J by 1 base, leaving 8 bases between them. The CDR3 sequence is CASSTGFNYGYTF. For the CDR3, the DNA is TGCGCCAGCAGCACAGGGTTTAACTATGGCTACACCTTC.

The chain is built from TRBV19 and TRBJ1-5; 10 nucleotides match TRBD1. The CDR3 is made up of 16 amino acids. V lost 5 bases, J lost 4 bases, and 8 bases stayed unmatched. Germline assignment: CDR1 LNHDA and CDR2 SQIVND (reference sequence). CDR3 protein: CASSVTGQGRNQPQHF. Here the CDR3 DNA reads TGTGCCAGTAGTGTCACGGGACAGGGGAGGAATCAGCCCCAGCATTTT. The complete variable domain, with remaining parts taken from reference TRBV19 and TRBJ1-5, reads DGGITQSPKYLFRKEGQNVTLSCEQNLNHDAMYWYRQDPGQGLRLIYYSQIVNDFQKGDIAEGYSVSREKKESFPLTVTSAQKNPTAFYLCASSVTGQGRNQPQHFGDGTRLSIL.

The chain employs TRBV19 and TRBJ2-1; D might be TRBD2 (5 bases). V gave up 1 base and J gave up 6 bases, with 7 bases separating them. Germline CDR1 and CDR2: LNHDA and SQIVND (reference sequence). The CDR3 runs to 13 residues. The chain's CDR3 is CASSIGTANEQFF. The CDR3 DNA is TGTGCCAGTAGTATAGGGACTGCCAATGAGCAGTTCTTC.

The chain links TRBV2 to TRBJ1-1; 9 nucleotides line up with TRBD1. Germline loops: CDR1 SNHLY, CDR2 FYNNEI. V lost 5 bases, J lost 1 base, and 5 bases stayed unmatched. This CDR3 spans 15 amino acids. The CDR3 DNA reads as TGTGCCAGCAGTCGACAGGGGGAACGGAACACTGAAGCTTTCTTT. Translating gives CASSRQGERNTEAFF.